Following are 27 T cell receptor beta chains from one sample sequenced in a study of OX40 agonist ivuxolimab in advanced cancers. Method: immunoSEQ multiplex PCR; TCRdb's copy keeps in-frame clones and lacks some. The sample records 20,000 to 30,000 clones, about 86% being singletons. Sequencing used CD4+ or CD8+ T cells sorted from blood, obtained in a trial of the OX40 agonist ivuxolimab. These receptors originate from an adult with an advanced solid tumor such as melanoma, head and neck, liver or kidney cancer.

This chain joins TRBV6-5 and TRBJ1-1; a weak D match, TRBD1 (6 bases). Germline CDR1 MNHEY, CDR2 SVGAGI. The CDR3 loop spans 14 amino acids. Between the trimmed V and J ends, which lost 2 bases and 0 bases, there was a span of 7 bases. The CDR3 spells CASSYGQLNTEAFF. The CDR3, as DNA: TGTGCCAGCAGTTACGGACAGTTGAACACTGAAGCTTTCTTT.

This chain uses TRBV7-9 with TRBJ2-4; 9 nucleotides align to TRBD1. The CDR3 length is 16 residues. The V gene end was trimmed by 2 bases and the J gene end by 9 bases; junction bases not matched to a gene: 11. CDR1 is SEHNR, CDR2 FQNEAQ, per germline (reference sequence). The CDR3 spells CASSLRPGQGNPIQYF. Written as DNA, the CDR3 is TGTGCCAGCAGCTTACGTCCGGGACAGGGAAACCCCATTCAGTACTTC.

The chain is built from TRBV27 and TRBJ1-2, with D possibly being TRBD1 (5 bases). This CDR3 has 14 residues. Trimming cost V 5 bases and J 1 base, with 11 bases left between them. CDR1 and CDR2 (germline): MNHEY, SMNVEV (reference sequence). The CDR3 region is CASSPMGVNYGYTF. The CDR3 nucleotides read TGTGCCAGCAGTCCCATGGGGGTTAACTATGGCTACACCTTC.

The chain has TRBV19 and TRBJ1-1; TRBD1 agrees at 7 bases. V lost 5 bases, J lost 5 bases, and 2 bases stayed unmatched. The germline CDR1 and CDR2 sequences are LNHDA and SQIVND (reference sequence). The CDR3 spans 12 residues. The CDR3: CASSHRGTEAFF. DNA of the CDR3: TGTGCCAGTAGTCACAGGGGAACTGAAGCTTTCTTT.

This clone has just a few counts. The chain carries TRBV29-1 and TRBJ1-1, with D perhaps matching TRBD1 (5 bases). Trimming pared 0 bases from V and 0 bases from J, leaving 11 bases between. Germline values: CDR1 SQVTM, CDR2 ANQGSEA. The CDR3 is 15 amino acids. As DNA, the CDR3 is TGCAGCGTTGAAGATCCCGGGGGAATGAACACTGAAGCTTTCTTT. This translates into CSVEDPGGMNTEAFF.

The chain recombines TRBV29-1 with TRBJ2-5; D call uncertain. CDR3 size: 12 residues. V was trimmed by 1 base and J by 4 bases, leaving 7 bases between them. The V gene's germline CDR1 is SQVTM and CDR2 ANQGSEA. The CDR3 protein is CSVEGNGETQYF. CDR3 nucleotides: TGCAGCGTTGAAGGAAACGGAGAGACCCAGTACTTC. Filled out from reference TRBV29-1 and TRBJ2-5, the complete variable domain reads SAVISQKPSRDICQRGTSLTIQCQVDSQVTMMFWYRQQPGQSLTLIATANQGSEATYESGFVIDKFPISRPNLTFSTLTVSNMSPEDSSIYLCSVEGNGETQYFGPGTRLLVL.

The chain is built from TRBV7-9 and TRBJ2-1, with D perhaps TRBD1 (6 bases). V lost 2 bases to trimming and J lost 7 bases, with 6 bases between them. This CDR3 is 12 amino acids long. The germline CDR1 and CDR2 sequences are SEHNR and FQNEAQ (reference sequence). The CDR3 reads CASSLQGNEQFF. CDR3 in DNA: TGTGCCAGCAGCTTACAGGGGAATGAGCAGTTCTTC.

The gene calls are TRBV6-4 and TRBJ1-5; possibly TRBD1 for D (5 bases). In germline, CDR1 is MRHNA, CDR2 SNTAGT. The ends were cut back, 6 bases at V and 7 bases at J, with 13 bases in the middle. CDR3 length: 13 amino acids. CDR3 nucleotides: TGTGCCAGCAGCGACGGGGCCGGACAGCCCCAGCATTTT. Its protein is CASSDGAGQPQHF.

The chain joins TRBV5-1 to TRBJ1-1, with TRBD1 identical over 8 bases. The CDR3 is made up of 13 amino acids. Germline CDR1 SGHRS, CDR2 YFSETQ. V shed 8 bases, J shed 0 bases, and the junction held 3 bases outside the gene matches. The CDR3 region is CASGDRLNTEAFF. For the CDR3, the DNA is TGCGCCAGTGGGGACAGGCTGAACACTGAAGCTTTCTTT.

The chain couples TRBV14 to TRBJ2-7, with 8 nucleotides matching TRBD1. Per the germline V gene, CDR1 is SGHDN and CDR2 is FVKESK. V lost 5 bases to trimming and J lost 4 bases; unmatched junction nucleotides: 10. This CDR3 has 15 residues. CDR3 DNA sequence: TGTGCCAGCAGCGAGCCGGGACAGGCGCGATACGAGCAGTACTTC. Amino acids: CASSEPGQARYEQYF.

This chain joins TRBV11-2 and TRBJ2-7; TRBD2 matches at 12 bases. The ends lost 4 bases at V and 4 bases at J; junction bases unmatched: 2. The CDR3 covers 14 residues. Per germline, CDR1 SGHAT and CDR2 FQNNGV. CDR3 coding DNA: TGTGCCAGCAGCTCCGGACTAGCGGGGTACGAGCAGTACTTC. It encodes CASSSGLAGYEQYF.

The chain uses TRBV7-2 and TRBJ2-1, with 7 bases lining up with TRBD2. V lost 5 bases to trimming and J lost 6 bases; unmatched junction nucleotides: 4. From germline, CDR1 is SGHTA and CDR2 FQGNSA. The CDR3 is 13 residues long. CDR3 nucleotide sequence: TGTGCCAGCAGCCAGACTAGCATCAATGAGCAGTTCTTC. It encodes CASSQTSINEQFF.

This chain uses TRBV27 with TRBJ2-7; no firm D call. V lost 3 bases to trimming and J lost 6 bases, with 6 bases between them. The CDR3 consists of 11 residues. CDR1 and CDR2 from the germline V gene are MNHEY and SMNVEV (reference sequence). The CDR3 DNA follows: TGTGCCAGCAGTTTCGGCTCCGAGCAGTACTTC. This translates into CASSFGSEQYF.

This chain joins TRBV27 and TRBJ1-2, with D possibly TRBD1 on 5 matching bases. CDR1 and CDR2 (germline): MNHEY, SMNVEV (reference sequence). The CDR3 consists of 16 residues. V was clipped by 4 bases and J by 0 bases, with 15 bases between them. The CDR3 is CASSSNPDRTNYGYTF. DNA of the CDR3: TGTGCCAGCAGTTCTAACCCCGACAGAACTAACTATGGCTACACCTTC.

This rearrangement joins TRBV9 to TRBJ2-2; TRBD2 is a possible D gene (5 bases). Germline V gives CDR1 SGDLS, CDR2 YYNGEE. This CDR3 is built from 15 residues. Trimming left V 4 bases short and J 3 bases short, with 13 bases between. Here the CDR3 DNA reads TGTGCCAGCAGCTCGGACTTTAGGGACACCGGGGAGCTGTTTTTT. Translating gives CASSSDFRDTGELFF.

V is TRBV30 and J is TRBJ1-1; D possibly corresponds to TRBD1 (5 bases). The CDR3 has 14 amino acids. Germline assignment: CDR1 GTSNPN and CDR2 SVGIG (reference sequence). V dropped 1 base and J dropped 3 bases, with 12 bases sitting between them. The CDR3 DNA follows: TGTGCCTGGAGTGCCTGGGGGGGGGACACTGAAGCTTTCTTT. Translating it yields CAWSAWGGDTEAFF.

The CDR3 DNA follows: TGTGCCAGCAGTTTATTCTCCAACACTGAAGCTTTCTTT. It specifies CASSLFSNTEAFF. This chain uses TRBV27 with TRBJ1-1; D remains ambiguous. V gave up 1 base and J gave up 2 bases, with 5 bases separating them. The CDR3 extends over 13 amino acids. Looked up from germline, CDR1 is MNHEY and CDR2 is SMNVEV (reference sequence).

V and J are TRBV5-1 and TRBJ2-1, with TRBD2 matching 16 bases. The junction had 3 bases not matched to a gene; V was cut back by 4 bases and J by 8 bases. There are 15 residues in the CDR3. CDR1 is SGHRS, CDR2 YFSETQ, per germline. The CDR3 is CASSAGTSGRDEQFF. CDR3 coding DNA: TGCGCCAGCAGCGCCGGGACTAGCGGGAGGGATGAGCAGTTCTTC.

V gene TRBV7-3 combines with J gene TRBJ2-1; a weak D match, TRBD1 (5 bases). Germline values: CDR1 SGHTA, CDR2 FQGTGA. The V gene lost 8 bases and the J gene lost 6 bases, with 20 bases spanning the gap. CDR3 size: 15 residues. The CDR3: CASALDGAPGNEQFF. For the CDR3, the DNA is TGTGCCAGCGCCCTCGATGGGGCCCCAGGCAATGAGCAGTTCTTC.

The chain is built from TRBV5-5 and TRBJ1-2, with D possibly being TRBD1 (6 bases). Trimming shortened V by 3 bases and J by 5 bases, and 14 bases separated the two germline ends. CDR1 is SGHKS, CDR2 YYEKEE, per germline (reference sequence). There are 14 residues in the CDR3. The CDR3: CASSSADSRYGYTF. CDR3 coding DNA: TGTGCCAGCAGCTCTGCGGACAGCCGGTATGGCTACACCTTC.

The chain uses TRBV6-5 and TRBJ2-7; D is unclear. From germline, CDR1 is MNHEY and CDR2 SVGAGI. The V and J ends lost 6 bases and 2 bases respectively, with 8 bases between them. The CDR3 has 12 amino acids. The CDR3 DNA sequence: TGTGCCAGCAGCTTATCCCCCTACGAGCAGTACTTC. It translates to CASSLSPYEQYF.

The chain has TRBV27 and TRBJ1-2, with no clear D. V was pared by 2 bases and J by 2 bases, with 6 bases between. CDR1 is MNHEY, CDR2 SMNVEV, per germline (reference sequence). The CDR3 is 13 amino acids. CDR3 sequence: CASSLGQNYGYTF. Written as DNA, the CDR3 is TGTGCCAGCAGTTTAGGGCAGAACTATGGCTACACCTTC.

This clone is a singleton in its sample. The chain links TRBV4-2 to TRBJ2-7; TRBD1 is a possible D gene (6 bases). This CDR3 is built from 14 residues. The V gene lost 1 base and the J gene lost 5 bases, with 12 bases spanning the gap. The germline CDR1 and CDR2 sequences are LGHNA and YNFKEQ. CDR3 region: CASSQAEGVHEQYF. DNA of the CDR3: TGTGCCAGCAGCCAAGCTGAGGGGGTCCACGAGCAGTACTTC.

The rearrangement links TRBV27 to TRBJ2-7, with TRBD1 matching 7 bases. J gave up 3 bases and V 5 bases, and 7 bases lay outside the gene matches. In germline, CDR1 is MNHEY, CDR2 SMNVEV (reference sequence). The CDR3 runs 14 residues. This CDR3 reads CASSQRDSRYEQYF. CDR3 nucleotides: TGTGCCAGCAGTCAAAGGGACAGTCGCTACGAGCAGTACTTC.

The rearrangement joins TRBV28 to TRBJ1-5; 8 bases line up with TRBD1. The J segment lost 6 bases and the V segment lost 4 bases, leaving 5 bases of the junction unmatched. CDR1 is MDHEN, CDR2 SYDVKM, per germline. This CDR3 contains 14 residues. CDR3 region: CASSWQGASQPQHF. CDR3 nucleotide sequence: TGTGCCAGCAGTTGGCAGGGGGCGAGTCAGCCCCAGCATTTT.

This rearrangement joins TRBV15 to TRBJ2-5, with 9 bases that match TRBD2. V lost 9 bases, J lost 3 bases, and 8 bases stayed unmatched. In germline, CDR1 is LNHNV, CDR2 YYDKDF (reference sequence). The CDR3 contains 14 residues. CDR3 bases: TGTGCCACGGACGGCGGGGGGGCGAAAGAGACCCAGTACTTC. This codes for CATDGGGAKETQYF.

The CDR3: CASSFQTGEGETQYF. The CDR3, as DNA: TGTGCCAGCAGTTTCCAGACAGGAGAGGGGGAGACCCAGTACTTC. The chain joins TRBV28 to TRBJ2-5, with TRBD1 as a possible D gene (6 bases). Trimming took 3 bases from V and 5 from J, leaving 16 bases between them. Germline CDR1 and CDR2: MDHEN and SYDVKM. This CDR3 is built from 15 residues.